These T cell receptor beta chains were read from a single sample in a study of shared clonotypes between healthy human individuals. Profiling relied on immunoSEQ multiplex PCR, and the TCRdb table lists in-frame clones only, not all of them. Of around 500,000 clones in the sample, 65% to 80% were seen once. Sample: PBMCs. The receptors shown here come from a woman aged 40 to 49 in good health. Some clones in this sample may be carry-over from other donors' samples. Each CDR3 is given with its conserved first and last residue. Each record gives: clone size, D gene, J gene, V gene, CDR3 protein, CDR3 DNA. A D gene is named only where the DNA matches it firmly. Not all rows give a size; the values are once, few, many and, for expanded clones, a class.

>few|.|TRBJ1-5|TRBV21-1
CASSPGVGGCQPQHF
TGTGCCAGCAGCCCAGGGGTCGGGGGGTGTCAGCCCCAGCATTTT
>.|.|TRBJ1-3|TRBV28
CASSLDNSGNTIYF
TGTGCCAGCAGCCTAGACAACTCTGGAAACACCATATATTTT
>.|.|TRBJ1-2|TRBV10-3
CAIKEGLEGGYTF
TGTGCCATCAAGGAGGGGCTCGAGGGTGGCTACACCTTC
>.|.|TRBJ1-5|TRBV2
CASSAGTNSNQPQHF
TGTGCCAGCAGTGCGGGAACCAATAGCAATCAGCCCCAGCATTTT
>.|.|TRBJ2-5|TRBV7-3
CASSPARETQYF
TGTGCCAGCAGCCCCGCCCGAGAGACCCAGTACTTC
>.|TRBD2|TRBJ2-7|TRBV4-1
CASSLVLAAEYEQYF
TGCGCCAGCAGCTTGGTACTAGCGGCTGAATACGAGCAGTACTTC
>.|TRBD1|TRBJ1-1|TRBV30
CAWTSTGEVAEAFF
TGTGCCTGGACATCGACAGGGGAAGTGGCTGAAGCTTTCTTT
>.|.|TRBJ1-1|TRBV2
CASSGTTGNTEAFF
TGTGCCAGCAGTGGGACCACGGGCAACACTGAAGCTTTCTTT
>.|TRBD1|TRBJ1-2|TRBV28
CASSTTGEPIFGYTF
TGTGCCAGCAGTACGACAGGGGAACCCATCTTCGGCTACACCTTC
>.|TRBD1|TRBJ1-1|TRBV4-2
CASSHAQGSVTEAFF
TGTGCCAGCAGCCACGCACAGGGGTCGGTGACTGAAGCTTTCTTT
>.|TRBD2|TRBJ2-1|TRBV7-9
CASSTRTSGSDEQFF
TGTGCCAGCAGCACTCGGACTAGCGGGAGCGATGAGCAGTTCTTC
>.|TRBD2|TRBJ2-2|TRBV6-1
CASSPGTSYTGELFF
TGTGCCAGCAGCCCCGGGACTAGCTACACCGGGGAGCTGTTTTTT
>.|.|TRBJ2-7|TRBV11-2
CASTSLRGAEQYF
TGTGCCAGCACCTCCCTCCGAGGGGCCGAGCAGTACTTC
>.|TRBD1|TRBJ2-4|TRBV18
CASSLTGQGLNIQYF
TGTGCCAGCTCTCTAACGGGACAGGGACTCAACATTCAGTACTTC
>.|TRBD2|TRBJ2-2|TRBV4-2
CASSQRLAGTGELFF
TGTGCCAGCAGCCAAAGACTAGCGGGCACCGGGGAGCTGTTTTTT
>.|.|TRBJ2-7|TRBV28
CASSSPRGALTYEQYF
TGTGCCAGCAGTTCCCCTCGGGGGGCGCTCACCTACGAGCAGTACTTC
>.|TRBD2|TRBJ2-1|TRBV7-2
CASSLGTSSYNEQFF
TGTGCCAGCAGCTTAGGGACTAGCTCCTACAATGAGCAGTTCTTC
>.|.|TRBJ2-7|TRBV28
CASSLEGRSSYEQYF
TGTGCCAGCAGTTTGGAAGGCAGGAGCTCCTACGAGCAGTACTTC
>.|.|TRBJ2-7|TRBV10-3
CAISAIGEMSKYF
TGTGCCATCAGTGCCATTGGAGAGATGAGCAAGTACTTC
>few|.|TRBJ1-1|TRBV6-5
CASSYSELLHLF
TGTGCCAGCAGTTACTCAGAACTGCTCCACCTCTTT
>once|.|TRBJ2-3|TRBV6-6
CASSYSETDTQYF
TGTGCCAGCAGTTATAGCGAGACAGATACGCAGTATTTT
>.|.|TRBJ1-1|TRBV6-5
CASSYSRRGLDEAFF
TGTGCCAGCAGTTACTCGAGACGGGGGTTGGATGAAGCTTTCTTT
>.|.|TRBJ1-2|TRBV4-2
CASSQDDQTYGYTF
TGTGCCAGCAGCCAAGATGACCAAACCTATGGCTACACCTTC
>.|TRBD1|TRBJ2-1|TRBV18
CASSVGTGPYNEQFF
TGTGCCAGCTCAGTCGGGACAGGCCCCTACAATGAGCAGTTCTTC
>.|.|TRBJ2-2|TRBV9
CASSVRGANTGELFF
TGTGCCAGCAGCGTCAGGGGAGCGAACACCGGGGAGCTGTTTTTT
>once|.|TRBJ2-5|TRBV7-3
CASSLEGIAPQYF
TGTGCCAGCAGCTTAGAGGGGATAGCGCCCCAGTACTTC
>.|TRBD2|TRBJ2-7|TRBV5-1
CASSSTSGAYEQYF
TGCGCCAGCAGCTCGACTAGCGGCGCCTACGAGCAGTACTTC
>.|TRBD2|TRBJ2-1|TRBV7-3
CASSELAGLYNEQFF
TGTGCCAGCAGCGAACTAGCGGGGCTGTACAATGAGCAGTTCTTC
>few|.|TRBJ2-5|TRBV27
CASSLFQGFETQYF
TGTGCCAGCAGTTTATTCCAGGGTTTTGAGACCCAGTACTTC
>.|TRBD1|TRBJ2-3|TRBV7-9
CASTPDRGEDTQYF
TGTGCCAGCACCCCGGACAGGGGCGAGGATACGCAGTATTTT
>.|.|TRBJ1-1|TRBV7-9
CASSLTQTNTEAFF
TGTGCCAGCAGCTTGACACAGACGAACACTGAAGCTTTCTTT
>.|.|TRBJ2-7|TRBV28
CASSTQTLSGGEQYF
TGTGCCAGCAGCACACAGACTCTTTCCGGGGGCGAGCAGTACTTC
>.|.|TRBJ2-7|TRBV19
CASSTRGPYEQYF
TGTGCCAGTAGTACCCGAGGGCCCTACGAGCAGTACTTC
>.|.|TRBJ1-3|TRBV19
CASSRQVSGNTIYF
TGTGCCAGTAGTAGACAGGTTTCTGGAAACACCATATATTTT
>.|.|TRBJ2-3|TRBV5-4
CASSLSPVASPDTQYF
TGTGCCAGCAGCTTGTCTCCGGTGGCATCACCAGATACGCAGTATTTT
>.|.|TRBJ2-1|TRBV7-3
CASSLGGTQKREQFF
TGTGCCAGCAGCTTAGGGGGGACCCAGAAACGTGAGCAGTTCTTC
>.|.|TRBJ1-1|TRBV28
CASTTFQGTNTEAFF
TGTGCCAGCACTACATTCCAGGGGACGAACACTGAAGCTTTCTTT
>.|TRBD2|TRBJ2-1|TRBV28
CASSLFRTSGTYNEQFF
TGTGCCAGCAGTTTATTTAGGACTAGCGGGACCTACAATGAGCAGTTCTTC
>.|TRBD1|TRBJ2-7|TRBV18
CASSPGQGFYEQYF
TGTGCCAGCTCACCGGGACAGGGATTCTACGAGCAGTACTTC
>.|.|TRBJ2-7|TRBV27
CASSLFGPGAEGHEQYF
TGTGCCAGCAGTTTATTTGGGCCCGGGGCAGAGGGCCACGAGCAGTACTTC
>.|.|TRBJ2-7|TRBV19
CASSMGHSSSYEQYF
TGTGCCAGTAGTATGGGACATTCGAGCTCCTACGAGCAGTACTTC
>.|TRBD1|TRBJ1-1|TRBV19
CASSNGQAWNTEAFF
TGTGCCAGTAGTAACGGACAGGCCTGGAACACTGAAGCTTTCTTT
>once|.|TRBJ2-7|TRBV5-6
CASSLDLGAYEQYF
TGTGCCAGCAGCTTGGATCTGGGGGCCTACGAGCAGTACTTC
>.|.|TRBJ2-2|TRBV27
CASTSGVYTGELFF
TGTGCCAGCACGTCAGGGGTATACACCGGGGAGCTGTTTTTT
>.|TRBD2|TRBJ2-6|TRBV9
CASSVAAGGSGANVLTF
TGTGCCAGCAGCGTAGCCGCGGGAGGGTCTGGGGCCAACGTCCTGACTTTC
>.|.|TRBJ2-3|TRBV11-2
CASSSKQGTSTDTQYF
TGTGCCAGCAGCTCCAAACAGGGCACTAGCACAGATACGCAGTATTTT
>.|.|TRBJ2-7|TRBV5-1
CASSSLGRFYEQYF
TGCGCCAGCAGCTCCCTCGGGCGGTTCTACGAGCAGTACTTC
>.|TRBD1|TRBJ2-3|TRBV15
CATSKPSNRGLTDTQYF
TGTGCCACCAGCAAACCGTCAAACAGGGGGCTCACAGATACGCAGTATTTT
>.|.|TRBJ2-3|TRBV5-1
CASSPDLYTQYF
TGCGCCAGCAGCCCGGACCTCTATACGCAGTATTTT
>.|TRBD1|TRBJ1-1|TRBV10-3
CAISESTGGAGTEAFF
TGTGCCATCAGTGAGTCAACAGGGGGCGCGGGTACTGAAGCTTTCTTT
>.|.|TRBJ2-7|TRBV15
CATSRGAGEYEQYF
TGTGCCACCAGCAGAGGCGCAGGAGAATACGAGCAGTACTTC
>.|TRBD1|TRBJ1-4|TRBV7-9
CASSPWTGPNEKLFF
TGTGCCAGCAGCCCCTGGACAGGCCCCAATGAAAAACTGTTTTTT